Shown below are 29 T cell receptor beta chains from a single sample sequenced in a study of healthy donors' naive CD4 and CD8 T cells. TCR libraries were built from 500 to 550 ng of total RNA by linear amplification. TCRdb re-called the reads through MiXCR, storing one row per CDR3 protein. The repertoire holds about 180,000 distinct CDR3 sequences, with around 74% as singletons. The sample was naive CD4+ and CD8+ T cells sorted from blood, pooled from several donors. These receptors all come from a pool of human donors in good health; the sample pools cells from several healthy donors.

The chain couples TRBV28 to TRBJ2-2; TRBD2 matches at 8 bases. The CDR3 contains 15 residues. The trim removed 4 bases at V and 5 bases at J, leaving 6 bases unmatched. CDR1 and CDR2 from the germline V gene are MDHEN and SYDVKM. CDR3 protein: CASSSAGGQTGELFF. DNA of the CDR3: TGTGCCAGCAGTTCTGCGGGAGGTCAAACCGGGGAGCTGTTTTTT.

The V and J genes are TRBV2 and TRBJ1-5; D is uncertain. The CDR3 totals 12 residues. The V and J ends lost 4 bases and 9 bases respectively, with 10 bases between them. The germline CDR1 and CDR2 sequences are SNHLY and FYNNEI. The CDR3 sequence: CASSVDLGPQHF. The CDR3 DNA reads as TGTGCCAGCAGTGTTGATCTTGGGCCCCAGCATTTT.

This chain links TRBV6-5 with TRBJ2-3; TRBD1 matches 8 bases. This CDR3 has 15 residues. The germline CDR1 and CDR2 sequences are MNHEY and SVGAGI. J gave up 3 bases and V 2 bases, and 4 bases lay outside the gene matches. The CDR3 DNA sequence: TGTGCCAGCAGTTACGAGCAGGGGGCAACAGATACGCAGTATTTT. Translated, it gives CASSYEQGATDTQYF.

This chain uses TRBV27 with TRBJ2-7; D is perhaps TRBD1 (5 bases). The CDR3 runs 13 residues. Trimming shortened V by 6 bases and J by 4 bases, and 13 bases separated the two germline ends. Germline CDR1 reads MNHEY; CDR2 reads SMNVEV (reference sequence). The CDR3 DNA sequence: TGTGCCAGCAGCCTAGTCAAGGGGTACGAGCAGTACTTC. Protein sequence: CASSLVKGYEQYF.

This clonotype was observed once. The chain recombines TRBV12-3 or TRBV12-4 with TRBJ2-5; 7 bases line up with TRBD1. J was trimmed by 3 bases and V by 8 bases; bases with no gene match: 3. The CDR3 loop spans 12 amino acids. The CDR3 DNA sequence: TGTGCCAGCGGAACAGGGGAAGAGACCCAGTACTTC. This codes for CASGTGEETQYF.

The V and J genes are TRBV10-3 and TRBJ1-1, with D hard to call. Germline V CDR1 and CDR2: ENHRY, SYGVKD. Trimming shortened V by 6 bases and J by 5 bases, and 16 bases separated the two germline ends. This CDR3 comprises 14 residues. CDR3 coding DNA: TGTGCCATCAGGAAGCCCAACGGGAGGACTGAAGCTTTCTTT. It is translated as CAIRKPNGRTEAFF.

This clonotype was recorded only once. J is TRBJ2-1 and V is TRBV15; D is possibly TRBD1 (5 bases). Germline V gene data show CDR1 as LNHNV and CDR2 as YYDKDF (reference sequence). The CDR3 is 15 residues long. V was shortened by 0 bases and J by 2 bases, with 8 bases between the two germline ends. The CDR3 spells CATSRDQGAYNEQFF. The CDR3 DNA follows: TGTGCCACCAGCAGAGATCAGGGCGCCTACAATGAGCAGTTCTTC.

The V gene is TRBV29-1, the J gene TRBJ2-5; D might be TRBD1 or TRBD2, each matching 6 bases. Germline lookup yields CDR1 SQVTM and CDR2 ANQGSEA. Trimming took off 7 bases at V and 4 bases at J, with 13 bases between the two ends. This CDR3 contains 12 residues. The CDR3 is CSGTQGGETQYF. In DNA, the CDR3 is TGCAGCGGAACACAGGGAGGAGAGACCCAGTACTTC. The variable domain in full, completed from reference TRBV29-1 and TRBJ2-5, reads SAVISQKPSRDICQRGTSLTIQCQVDSQVTMMFWYRQQPGQSLTLIATANQGSEATYESGFVIDKFPISRPNLTFSTLTVSNMSPEDSSIYLCSGTQGGETQYFGPGTRLLVL.

The rearrangement links TRBV6-2 or TRBV6-3 to TRBJ2-7, with D possibly TRBD1 on 6 matching bases. The CDR3 is 12 residues long. Per the germline V gene, CDR1 is MNHEY and CDR2 is SVGEGT. V lost 6 bases and J 3 bases, leaving 9 bases between the germline ends. The CDR3 reads CASRRDNYEQYF. The CDR3 nucleotides are TGTGCCAGCAGACGGGACAACTACGAGCAGTACTTC.

The V gene is TRBV5-1, the J gene TRBJ2-7; tentatively, D is TRBD1 or TRBD2 (5 bases each). Germline assignment: CDR1 SGHRS and CDR2 YFSETQ. This CDR3 spans 12 amino acids. V lost 4 bases, J lost 3 bases, and 8 bases lay in between. The CDR3 is CASSRDDYEQYF. CDR3 sequence (DNA): TGCGCCAGCAGCAGGGACGACTACGAGCAGTACTTC.

The rearrangement links TRBV2 to TRBJ1-1; tentatively, D is TRBD1 (6 bases). Trimming left V 11 bases short and J 4 bases short, with 17 bases between. The CDR3 covers 13 residues. The germline V gene encodes CDR1 SNHLY and CDR2 FYNNEI. The CDR3 reads CAGNREAATEAFF. Written as DNA, the CDR3 is TGTGCCGGAAACAGGGAGGCGGCCACTGAAGCTTTCTTT.

This sequence joins TRBV29-1 and TRBJ2-7; TRBD1 aligns across 8 bases. Trimming took 3 bases from V and 1 from J; bases not matched to a gene: 11. This CDR3 has 16 residues. Germline V CDR1 and CDR2: SQVTM, ANQGSEA. The CDR3 protein is CSVDGLSDRGSYEQYF. DNA of the CDR3: TGCAGCGTTGACGGACTCAGCGACAGGGGATCCTACGAGCAGTACTTC.

The V call is TRBV19, the J call TRBJ2-1; D not resolved. There are 16 residues in the CDR3. CDR1 is LNHDA, CDR2 SQIVND, per germline (reference sequence). Between the trimmed V and J ends, which lost 7 bases and 0 bases, there was a span of 16 bases. The CDR3 loop reads CASIPAADFSYNEQFF. The CDR3 nucleotides read TGTGCCAGTATTCCCGCAGCAGACTTCTCCTACAATGAGCAGTTCTTC.

This clonotype was observed once. V usage is TRBV18 and J usage is TRBJ2-2, with D unclear. V lost 2 bases, J lost 5 bases, and 6 bases lay in between. This CDR3 has 13 residues. Germline CDR1 is KGHSH and CDR2 is LQKENI. The CDR3 protein is CASSPTGTGELFF. The CDR3 bases are TGTGCCAGCTCACCAACTGGAACCGGGGAGCTGTTTTTT. Full variable domain (remainder filled in from reference TRBV18 and TRBJ2-2): NAGVMQNPRHLVRRRGQEARLRCSPMKGHSHVYWYRQLPEEGLKFMVYLQKENIIDESGMPKERFSAEFPKEGPSILRIQQVVRGDSAAYFCASSPTGTGELFFGEGSRLTVL.

This clonotype has a single count. The rearrangement uses TRBV6-5 and TRBJ1-1; a possible D gene is TRBD1 (5 bases). The CDR3 is made up of 14 amino acids. Germline V CDR1 and CDR2: MNHEY, SVGAGI. Trimming took off 0 bases at V and 4 bases at J, with 9 bases between the two ends. This chain's CDR3 is CASSYSNGGTEAFF. DNA of the CDR3: TGTGCCAGCAGTTACTCAAATGGGGGCACTGAAGCTTTCTTT.

The chain combines TRBV19 with TRBJ1-1; no definite D call. The V end lost 5 bases, the J end lost 5 bases, and 9 bases lay between the germline ends. There are 12 residues in the CDR3. In germline, CDR1 is LNHDA, CDR2 SQIVND (reference sequence). CDR3: CASSVTGTEAFF. The DNA of the CDR3 is TGTGCCAGTAGTGTGACGGGAACTGAAGCTTTCTTT.

This clonotype was seen a single time. A read error may produce the germline difference seen at one junction end. The rearrangement links TRBV15 to TRBJ2-5; 8 nucleotides match TRBD2. The CDR3 spans 12 residues. In germline, CDR1 is LNHNV, CDR2 YYDKDF (reference sequence). As DNA, the CDR3 is TGTGCCACCAGCAGAGCCCCGGGACTAGAGTTCTTC. Protein product: CATSRAPGLEFF.

This rearrangement joins TRBV12-5 to TRBJ2-1; 8 bases agree with TRBD1. The CDR3 has 19 residues. Per the germline V gene, CDR1 is LGHNT and CDR2 is FRNRAP. The junction had 21 bases not matched to a gene; V was cut back by 3 bases and J by 8 bases. The CDR3 nucleotides read TGTGCTAGTGGTTTAGAGGACAGGGTCGTCGGGTTGCGGGCTGATGAGCAGTTCTTC. This sequence encodes CASGLEDRVVGLRADEQFF.

This clonotype occurred a few times. The chain employs TRBV28 and TRBJ2-7, with D perhaps TRBD2 (6 bases). There are 15 residues in the CDR3. Germline lookup yields CDR1 MDHEN and CDR2 SYDVKM. V was pared by 7 bases and J by 4 bases, with 20 bases between. The CDR3 DNA reads TGTGCCAGCACCGTACTCACTCGTGGGGGGTACGAGCAGTACTTC. This translates into CASTVLTRGGYEQYF.

The gene calls are TRBV11-1 and TRBJ1-1; D gene ambiguous. Trimming shortened V by 5 bases and J by 5 bases, and 27 bases separated the two germline ends. The CDR3 spans 18 residues. CDR1 and CDR2 from the germline V gene are SGHAT and FQDESV (reference sequence). In nucleotides, the CDR3 is TGTGCCAGCAGCCAAGCGTCGGCAGCGTTGTCTACTTGGACTGAAGCTTTCTTT. Protein product: CASSQASAALSTWTEAFF.

In DNA, the CDR3 is TGTGCCAGTAGTCCCTCGGGGCCCCCCTCTGGAAACACCATATATTTT. Protein product: CASSPSGPPSGNTIYF. The chain is built from TRBV19 and TRBJ1-3; a weak D match, TRBD1 (5 bases). The CDR3 runs to 16 residues. Germline V gives CDR1 LNHDA, CDR2 SQIVND (reference sequence). V gave up 5 bases and J gave up 0 bases, with 14 bases separating them.

The chain links TRBV21-1 to TRBJ2-1; TRBD2, the table's D call, lacks a check against the DNA. TRBV21-1 is a recognized pseudogene. This CDR3 comprises 15 residues. The CDR3 spells CARAVAGRIYNEQFF. Here the CDR3 DNA reads TGTGCCAGGGCGGTAGCGGGGAGGATCTACAATGAGCAGTTCTTC.

V is TRBV6-5 and J is TRBJ1-1, with a possible D match to TRBD1 (5 bases). Trimming took 6 bases from V and 1 from J, leaving 18 bases between them. The germline V gene encodes CDR1 MNHEY and CDR2 SVGAGI. The CDR3 is 16 amino acids. CDR3 region: CASSPDQTVQNTEAFF. The CDR3 DNA reads as TGTGCCAGCAGCCCAGACCAGACAGTTCAGAACACTGAAGCTTTCTTT.

The sample holds a few counts of this clonotype. The chain carries TRBV29-1 and TRBJ1-5; 7 nucleotides agree with TRBD1. Germline CDR1 and CDR2: SQVTM and ANQGSEA. The CDR3 contains 14 residues. V lost 6 bases to trimming and J lost 1 base; unmatched junction nucleotides: 6. This CDR3 is CSVVGTASNQPQHF. Written as DNA, the CDR3 is TGCAGCGTCGTAGGGACAGCCAGCAATCAGCCCCAGCATTTT.

The J gene is TRBJ2-1, the V gene TRBV19; D is possibly TRBD2 (5 bases). With 3 bases removed from V and 6 bases from J, the gap between germline ends came to 15 bases. The CDR3 sequence is 15 residues long. The germline V gene has CDR1 LNHDA and CDR2 SQIVND (reference sequence). Here the CDR3 reads CASSISTRRRNEQFF. For the CDR3, the DNA is TGTGCCAGTAGTATCTCAACTAGAAGACGCAATGAGCAGTTCTTC.

The chain has TRBV19 and TRBJ1-1; D might be TRBD1 (6 bases). Germline V CDR1 and CDR2: LNHDA, SQIVND (reference sequence). Deletions cut 7 bases from V and 1 base from J, with 13 bases between. The CDR3 loop spans 14 amino acids. The CDR3 sequence is CASTPGHANTEAFF. The CDR3 coding sequence is TGTGCCAGTACCCCGGGACACGCGAACACTGAAGCTTTCTTT.

This clonotype turned up a few times. The rearrangement links TRBV7-8 to TRBJ2-1, with D hard to call. The CDR3 spans 12 residues. Trimming removed 1 base at V and 6 bases at J, with 4 bases between. The germline V gene encodes CDR1 SGHVS and CDR2 FQNEAQ. CDR3 coding DNA: TGTGCCAGCAGCTTAGGAGCCAATGAGCAGTTCTTC. As protein: CASSLGANEQFF.

The chain uses TRBV18 and TRBJ1-2; D gene ambiguous. CDR1 is KGHSH and CDR2 is LQKENI in the germline V gene. This CDR3 contains 12 residues. V was clipped by 1 base and J by 6 bases, with 6 bases between them. CDR3 sequence (DNA): TGTGCCAGCTCACCACACGGGGATGGCTACACCTTC. Translation: CASSPHGDGYTF.

The genes are TRBV6-5 and TRBJ2-1, with a possible D match to TRBD1 (5 bases). V lost 6 bases and J 6 bases, leaving 18 bases between the germline ends. Germline V lookup: CDR1 MNHEY, CDR2 SVGAGI. The CDR3 spans 15 residues. CDR3 sequence reads: CASSPDRSILNEQFF. In DNA, the CDR3 is TGTGCCAGCAGCCCCGACAGATCGATACTCAATGAGCAGTTCTTC.